This TCR beta chain was captured in a study of cytomegalovirus exposure and HLA in healthy donors. The PCR ran on 60 Vbeta and 13 Jbeta primers. This table comes from immunoSEQ multiplex PCR, and its TCRdb copy is limited to in-frame clones, with some not included. The sample carries approximately 120,000 clones, around 76% recorded once. Study-level points and caveats: Versus the approximately 720-donor mean, an Asian-associated ancestry cluster reportedly showed fewer N-insertions in a later analysis.

The V gene lost 2 bases and the J gene lost 0 bases, with 11 bases spanning the gap. The CDR3 contains 15 residues. Germline CDR1 is SQVTM and CDR2 is ANQGSEA. Note on this clone: Its target is unknown.

V gene TRBV29-1 combines with J gene TRBJ1-3; TRBD1 is a possible D gene (6 bases). The sequence was collected from a woman in her fifties or sixties in good health and CMV-seropositive. Specimen: PBMCs. As DNA, the CDR3 is TGCAGCGTTGAACAGGGGAGAGGCTCTGGAAACACCATATATTTT. This codes for CSVEQGRGSGNTIYF.